This T cell receptor beta chain was observed in a study of T cell responses to AZD1222 COVID-19 vaccine. Study-level findings and limits: Two AZD1222 administrations were followed by greater Spike-specific TCR breadth and depth. Unmutated variant regions reportedly attract nearly half of all spike-specific TCRs. Baseline seropositives among AZD1222 recipients totaled only six or seven.

The repertoire was sequenced with immunoSEQ multiplex PCR; TCRdb's copy has only in-frame clones and lacks some. This sample has around 120,000 clones, with more than 85% found just once. This CDR3 has 12 amino acids. Losses at the gene ends were 7 bases for V and 8 bases for J; bases not matched to a gene: 7. Germline CDR1 is SNHLY and CDR2 is FYNNEI. This clone was seen only once. Its antigen is not identified. Specimen: peripheral blood, collected on day 0 of AZD1222 vaccination. The chain joins TRBV2 to TRBJ1-2, with 7 bases fitting TRBD1. This clonotype was sampled from an adult in good health. The CDR3 coding sequence is TGTGCCAGCAATCGGCAGGGGGTAGGCTACACCTTC. It encodes CASNRQGVGYTF.